The T cell receptor beta chain under discussion was sequenced for a study of cytomegalovirus exposure and HLA in healthy donors. Looked up from germline, CDR1 is MDHEN and CDR2 is SYDVKM. V lost 3 bases to trimming and J lost 0 bases, with 6 bases between them. The CDR3 sequence is 13 residues long. PCR involved 60 Vbeta and 13 Jbeta primers. Sequencing used immunoSEQ multiplex PCR; TCRdb keeps in-frame clones, though not all of them. The sample carries some 130,000 clones, 80% recorded once. The study's findings and limits: There were a few CMV-associated chains whose specificity for CMV antigens was confirmed in vitro. A later analysis found common viral pathogens apparently linked to several of the most significant clusters. Later on, an analysis tied approximately 17,000 TCR beta sequences to HLA alleles at 0.05 false discovery rate.

Note on this clone: Its antigen is still unknown.

This chain connects TRBV28 to TRBJ2-7; no reliable D call. The material sequenced was PBMCs. The TCR sequence derives from a man aged 30-40 years in good health and CMV-seronegative. The CDR3 nucleotides are TGTGCCAGCAGTTTGTCCAGCTCCTACGAGCAGTACTTC. Encoded protein: CASSLSSSYEQYF.